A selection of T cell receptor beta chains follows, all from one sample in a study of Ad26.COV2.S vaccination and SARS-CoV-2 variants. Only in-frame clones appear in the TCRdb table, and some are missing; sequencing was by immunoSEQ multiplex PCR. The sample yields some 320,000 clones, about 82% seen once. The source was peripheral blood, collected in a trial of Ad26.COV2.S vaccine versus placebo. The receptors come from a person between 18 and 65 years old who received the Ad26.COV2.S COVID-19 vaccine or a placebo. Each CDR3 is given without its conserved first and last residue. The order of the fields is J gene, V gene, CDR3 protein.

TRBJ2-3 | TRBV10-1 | ASSESAGTHTDTQY
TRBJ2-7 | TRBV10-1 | ASSATGTSEQY
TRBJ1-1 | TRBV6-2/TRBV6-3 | ASSSTENTEAF
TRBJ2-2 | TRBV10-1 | ASSESGAGELF
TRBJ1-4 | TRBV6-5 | ASRGYRAMVEELF
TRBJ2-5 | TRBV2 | ASSERRGGGETQY
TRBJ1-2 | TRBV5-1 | ASSSQGQGVFGYT
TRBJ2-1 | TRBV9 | ASSVDRGEQF
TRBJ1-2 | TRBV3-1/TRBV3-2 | ASSQDQTGGYGYT
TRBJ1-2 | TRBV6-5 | ASSSSYRRNYGYT
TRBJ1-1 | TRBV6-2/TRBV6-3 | ASSYGRGASNTEAF
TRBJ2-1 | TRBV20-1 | SASPQLNEQF
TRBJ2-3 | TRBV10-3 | AIRPDSGGGYFSTDTQY
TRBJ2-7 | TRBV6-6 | ASSLTGTSDREQY